Listed below are T cell receptor beta chains from one sample, sequenced in a study of T cell changes during pregnancy in multiple sclerosis. Generated by immunoSEQ multiplex PCR, the TCRdb table keeps only in-frame clones and is missing some. The data hold some 38,000 clones, with more than 85% observed a single time. Sample: CD8+ T cells from peripheral blood mononuclear cells, taken after pregnancy. The receptor source for this set is a female donor with multiple sclerosis, enrolled in a pregnancy study. Each CDR3 is given with its conserved first and last residue. D genes are given only for firm matches. Some rows have no size entry. The others give once, few or many, or a class for an expanded clone.

J	D	V	size	CDR3	DNA
TRBJ1-2	NA	TRBV4-1	NA	CASSQDVRGNYGYTF	TGCGCCAGCAGCCAAGATGTGCGGGGGAACTATGGCTACACCTTC
TRBJ1-1	NA	TRBV5-1	NA	CASSFRGGAEAFF	TGCGCCAGCAGCTTTAGAGGCGGTGCTGAAGCTTTCTTT
TRBJ2-1	TRBD2	TRBV7-7	NA	CASSLAATSGGAGEQFF	TGTGCCAGCAGCTTAGCGGCGACTAGCGGGGGGGCCGGTGAGCAGTTCTTC
TRBJ2-3	TRBD2	TRBV6-1	NA	CASSEIGGKLAGRDTQYF	TGTGCCAGCAGTGAAATTGGGGGTAAACTAGCGGGAAGGGATACGCAGTATTTT
TRBJ2-7	NA	TRBV7-9	NA	CASRLGQRYEQYF	TGTGCCAGCAGGCTCGGACAGAGATACGAGCAGTACTTC
TRBJ2-7	NA	TRBV10-3	NA	CAISARGTTGPYEQYF	TGTGCCATCAGTGCTAGGGGGACAACGGGACCCTACGAGCAGTACTTC
TRBJ2-7	NA	TRBV4-1	NA	CASSQNQGSREQYF	TGCGCCAGCAGCCAGAACCAGGGATCTCGCGAGCAGTACTTC
TRBJ2-7	TRBD2	TRBV6-5	NA	CASSFGLARDYEQYF	TGTGCCAGCAGTTTCGGACTAGCTAGGGACTACGAGCAGTACTTC
TRBJ2-3	TRBD2	TRBV7-8	NA	CASSNQAGTSGRASTDTQYF	TGTGCCAGCAGCAACCAGGCGGGGACTAGCGGGAGGGCTAGCACAGATACGCAGTATTTT
TRBJ1-1	NA	TRBV9	NA	CASSVGARMNTEAFF	TGTGCCAGCAGCGTAGGGGCTCGCATGAACACTGAAGCTTTCTTT
TRBJ1-1	NA	TRBV7-6	NA	CASSRTVGNTEAFF	TGTGCCAGCAGCCGGACAGTCGGGAACACTGAAGCTTTCTTT
TRBJ2-5	NA	TRBV27	NA	CASSLSPSQETQYF	TGTGCCAGCAGTTTATCGCCCAGTCAAGAGACCCAGTACTTC
TRBJ2-1	TRBD2	TRBV11-2	NA	CASSAGLAGNEQFF	TGTGCCAGCAGCGCGGGACTAGCAGGGAATGAGCAGTTCTTC
TRBJ2-7	TRBD1	TRBV5-6	NA	CASSSGTGISYEQYF	TGTGCCAGCAGCTCCGGGACAGGGATTTCCTACGAGCAGTACTTC
TRBJ2-5	TRBD1	TRBV7-9	NA	CASRTGRQETQYF	TGTGCCAGCCGGACAGGGCGGCAGGAGACCCAGTACTTC
TRBJ1-6	TRBD1	TRBV9	NA	CASSVDRGQNNSPLHF	TGTGCCAGCAGCGTAGACAGGGGGCAAAATAATTCACCCCTCCACTTT
TRBJ2-7	NA	TRBV28	NA	CASQRQGDYEQYF	TGTGCCAGCCAAAGACAAGGGGACTACGAGCAGTACTTC
TRBJ2-3	TRBD2	TRBV7-9	NA	CASSQRGGRGTDTQYF	TGTGCCAGCAGTCAGCGGGGGGGCCGGGGCACAGATACGCAGTATTTT
TRBJ2-7	TRBD1	TRBV7-6	NA	CASSQGQGTYEQYF	TGTGCCAGCAGCCAGGGACAGGGAACCTACGAGCAGTACTTC
TRBJ2-7	TRBD1	TRBV6-5	NA	CASSYRGTVSYEQYF	TGTGCCAGCAGTTACAGAGGGACAGTCTCCTACGAGCAGTACTTC
TRBJ1-2	NA	TRBV28	NA	CASSLRHTNYGYTF	TGTGCCAGCAGTTTGAGGCATACTAACTATGGCTACACCTTC
TRBJ2-1	TRBD2	TRBV11-2	once	CASSRTSGGHEQFF	TGTGCCAGCAGCCGGACTAGCGGGGGGCATGAGCAGTTCTTC
TRBJ1-4	NA	TRBV6-5	NA	CASSYSSPLDEKLFF	TGTGCCAGCAGTTACTCGAGTCCCCTCGATGAAAAACTGTTTTTT
TRBJ1-4	NA	TRBV4-2	once	CASSRGGTNEKLFF	TGTGCCAGCAGCCGGGGGGGCACTAATGAAAAACTGTTTTTT
TRBJ2-1	NA	TRBV4-1	NA	CASSPGLFYNEQFF	TGCGCCAGCAGCCCCGGACTATTCTACAATGAGCAGTTCTTC
TRBJ2-7	TRBD2	TRBV10-3	NA	CAMRSGGDSYEQYF	TGTGCCATGCGTAGCGGGGGGGACTCCTACGAGCAGTACTTC
TRBJ2-3	NA	TRBV27	once	CASSYLGGQADTQYF	TGTGCCAGCAGTTACCTGGGGGGGCAGGCAGATACGCAGTATTTT
TRBJ1-1	NA	TRBV12-5	NA	CASGLGVNTEAFF	TGTGCTAGTGGTTTGGGAGTTAACACTGAAGCTTTCTTT
TRBJ2-3	NA	TRBV7-9	NA	CASSFLQIQSPWDTQYF	TGTGCCAGCAGCTTCCTACAGATCCAATCTCCTTGGGATACGCAGTATTTT
TRBJ1-2	NA	TRBV9	NA	CASSAFRGGGGGYTF	TGTGCCAGCAGCGCCTTCCGGGGGGGAGGCGGTGGCTACACCTTC
TRBJ1-2	NA	TRBV12-5	once	CASGLAGDDYGYTF	TGTGCTAGTGGTTTGGCAGGGGATGACTATGGCTACACCTTC
TRBJ2-3	TRBD2	TRBV5-6	NA	CASSTSEPTQYF	TGTGCCAGCAGTACTAGCGAGCCTACGCAGTATTTT
TRBJ1-5	NA	TRBV6-1	NA	CASSVRGSSNQPQHF	TGTGCCAGCAGTGTCCGGGGAAGTAGCAATCAGCCCCAGCATTTT
TRBJ1-6	NA	TRBV9	NA	CASSVDGVLPNSPLHF	TGTGCCAGCAGCGTAGATGGAGTCCTTCCAAATTCACCCCTCCACTTT
TRBJ2-7	NA	TRBV5-6	many	CASSFARFDEQYF	TGTGCCAGCAGCTTCGCGCGGTTCGACGAGCAGTACTTC
TRBJ2-7	NA	TRBV5-4	NA	CASSLTPAYEQYF	TGTGCCAGCAGCCTCACTCCTGCCTACGAGCAGTACTTC
TRBJ2-2	NA	TRBV14	NA	CASRSTGENTGELFF	TGTGCCAGCAGATCGACAGGAGAAAACACCGGGGAGCTGTTTTTT
TRBJ1-3	NA	TRBV7-9	NA	CASSGSSISGNTIYF	TGTGCCAGCAGCGGGAGTTCGATCTCTGGAAACACCATATATTTT
TRBJ2-3	NA	TRBV28	NA	CASTMELGGDTQYF	TGTGCCAGCACCATGGAACTAGGTGGAGATACGCAGTATTTT
TRBJ1-2	NA	TRBV6-5	NA	CASSYSGETYGYTF	TGTGCCAGCAGTTACTCCGGGGAAACCTATGGCTACACCTTC
TRBJ1-2	NA	TRBV4-1	NA	CASSQENRANYGYTF	TGCGCCAGCAGCCAGGAAAACAGGGCTAACTATGGCTACACCTTC
TRBJ1-5	TRBD1	TRBV27	few	CASNPSGTGYSNQPQHF	TGTGCCAGCAATCCCTCCGGGACAGGGTACTCCAATCAGCCCCAGCATTTT
TRBJ2-7	TRBD2	TRBV5-4	once	CASSPGGASSYEQYF	TGTGCCAGCAGCCCGGGGGGGGCGAGCTCCTACGAGCAGTACTTC
TRBJ1-1	TRBD1	TRBV10-1	NA	CASSESGTGGLNTEAFF	TGCGCCAGCAGTGAGTCGGGGACAGGGGGATTGAACACTGAAGCTTTCTTT
TRBJ2-7	NA	TRBV5-5	NA	CASSLGGRLSEQYF	TGTGCCAGCAGCTTGGGGGGCCGCTTAAGCGAGCAGTACTTC
TRBJ2-1	NA	TRBV6-5	once	CASSQGWDEQFF	TGTGCCAGCAGTCAGGGGTGGGATGAGCAGTTCTTC
TRBJ2-5	NA	TRBV10-3	NA	CAISEHPGKETQYF	TGTGCCATCAGTGAACACCCAGGGAAAGAGACCCAGTACTTC
TRBJ2-7	TRBD1	TRBV5-6	once	CASSPPGQAYEQYF	TGTGCCAGCAGCCCCCCAGGACAGGCATACGAGCAGTACTTC
TRBJ2-5	TRBD2	TRBV27	NA	CASSRGGRETQYF	TGTGCCAGCAGCCGGGGGGGGCGGGAGACCCAGTACTTC
TRBJ2-4	NA	TRBV30	NA	CAWELRGKNIQYF	TGTGCCTGGGAATTGAGGGGGAAAAACATTCAGTACTTC